This is a list of T cell receptor beta chains from one sample in a study of blood T cell repertoires in COVID-19. Profiled with immunoSEQ multiplex PCR; TCRdb holds only in-frame clones, not every one. This table holds about 240,000 clones, 75% to 90% found once. Sequencing input: peripheral blood. These receptors were taken from a woman aged 60-75 years with active or convalescent COVID-19. CDR3s include the opening cysteine and the closing phenylalanine or tryptophan. The order of the fields is CDR3 protein, CDR3 length, V gene, clone size. A clone size is listed for some rows: how often the clone was seen (once, few, many), or a class if it is expanded.

CASSPGQGINSPLHF,15,TRBV5-1,.
CASSTDRPPYEQYF,14,TRBV5-1,.
CASSSGLQGQPQHF,14,TRBV5-1,.
CASSEAFRGAEAFF,14,TRBV6-1,once
CAWSRGGTYEQYF,13,TRBV30,.
CASSSRGTGSYEQYF,15,TRBV7-2,.
CASSSLRVADTQYF,14,TRBV21-1,.
CASSLGSLAVSYEQYF,16,TRBV7-8,.
CASSQANTGSSGNTIYF,17,TRBV4-1,.
CASSTGRLSNYGYTF,15,TRBV18,.
CASSPTSGVRTDTQYF,16,TRBV5-1,.
CASSVSGVGYEQYF,14,TRBV9,.
CASSLWTLRNDGYTF,15,TRBV7-3,.
CASSPGLVETQYF,13,TRBV11-2,.
CASSGSGGPYNEQFF,15,TRBV10-1,once
CASSFPDRQETQYF,14,TRBV5-1,.
CASSEYGQGVSGNTIYF,17,TRBV25-1,.
CASSLGPVSETQYF,14,TRBV11-2,once
CASSLGMPGSSGNTIYF,17,TRBV7-8,once
CASSYEEEAFF,11,TRBV6-5,.
CASSPEERLAGNEQFF,16,TRBV3-1/TRBV3-2,few
CASSRGTTGLQETQYF,16,TRBV18,.
CASSPWGGEYNEQFF,15,TRBV11-2,.
CASSQATGRDTDTQYF,16,TRBV4-1,.
CASSSTGANQPQHF,14,TRBV19,.
CASSLWAGGNQPQHF,15,TRBV5-6,.
CAWSHGGTNTEAFF,14,TRBV30,few
CASSEPGQGSAEAFF,15,TRBV6-1,.
CASSPLEDRVDYGYTF,16,TRBV18,.
CASSQGQTHYGYTF,14,TRBV4-3,once
CASSLGSAQPQHF,13,TRBV7-3,.
CASSGNSPLHF,11,TRBV25-1,.
CASSLVVTGPTGELFF,16,TRBV5-1,.